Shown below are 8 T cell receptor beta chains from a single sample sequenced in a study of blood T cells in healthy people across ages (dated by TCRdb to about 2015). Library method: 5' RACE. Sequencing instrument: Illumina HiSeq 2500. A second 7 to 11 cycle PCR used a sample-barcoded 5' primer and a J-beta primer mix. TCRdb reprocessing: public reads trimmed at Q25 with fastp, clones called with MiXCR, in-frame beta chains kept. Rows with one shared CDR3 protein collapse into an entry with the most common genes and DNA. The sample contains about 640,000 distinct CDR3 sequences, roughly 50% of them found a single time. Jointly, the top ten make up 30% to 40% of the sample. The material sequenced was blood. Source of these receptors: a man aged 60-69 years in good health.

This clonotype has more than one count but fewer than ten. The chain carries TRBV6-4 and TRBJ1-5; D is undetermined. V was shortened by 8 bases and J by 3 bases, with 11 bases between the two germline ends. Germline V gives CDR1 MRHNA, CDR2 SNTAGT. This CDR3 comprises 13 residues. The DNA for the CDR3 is TGTGCCAGCGCTACCCAGAACAATCAGCCCCAGCATTTT. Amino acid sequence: CASATQNNQPQHF.

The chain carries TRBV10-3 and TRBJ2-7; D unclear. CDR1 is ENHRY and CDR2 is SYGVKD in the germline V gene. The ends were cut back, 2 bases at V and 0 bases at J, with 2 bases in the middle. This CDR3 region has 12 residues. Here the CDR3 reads CAISEHSYEQYF. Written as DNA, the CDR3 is TGTGCCATCAGTGAGCACTCCTACGAGCAGTACTTC.

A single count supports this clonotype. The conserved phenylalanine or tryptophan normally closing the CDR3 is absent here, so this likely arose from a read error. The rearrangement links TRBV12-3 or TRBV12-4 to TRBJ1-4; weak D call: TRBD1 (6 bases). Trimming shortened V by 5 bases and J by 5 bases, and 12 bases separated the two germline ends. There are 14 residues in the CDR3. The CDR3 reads CASSRTVENEKLFC. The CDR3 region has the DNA TGTGCCAGCAGTCGGACAGTTGAGAATGAAAAACTGTTTTGT.

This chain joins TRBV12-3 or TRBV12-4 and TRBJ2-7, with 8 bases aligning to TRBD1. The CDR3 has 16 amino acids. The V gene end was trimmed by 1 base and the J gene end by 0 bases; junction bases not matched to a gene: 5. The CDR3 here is CASSLGSGQGSYEQYF. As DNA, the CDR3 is TGTGCCAGCAGTTTAGGGTCAGGACAGGGCTCCTACGAGCAGTACTTC.

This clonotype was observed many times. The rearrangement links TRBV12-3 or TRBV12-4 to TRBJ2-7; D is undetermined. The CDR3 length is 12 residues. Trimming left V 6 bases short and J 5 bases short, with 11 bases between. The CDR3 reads CASSKGPHEQYF. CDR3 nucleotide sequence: TGTGCCAGCAGCAAGGGTCCCCACGAGCAGTACTTC.

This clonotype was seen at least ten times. CDR3 bases: TGCAGCGTTGAAGTCCAGGTTTACGGAACTGAAGCTTTCTTT. Protein product: CSVEVQVYGTEAFF. The chain is built from TRBV29-1 and TRBJ1-1, with no clear D. The V end lost 1 base, the J end lost 5 bases, and 14 bases lay between the germline ends. Germline-derived CDR1 and CDR2 are SQVTM and ANQGSEA. The CDR3 runs 14 residues.

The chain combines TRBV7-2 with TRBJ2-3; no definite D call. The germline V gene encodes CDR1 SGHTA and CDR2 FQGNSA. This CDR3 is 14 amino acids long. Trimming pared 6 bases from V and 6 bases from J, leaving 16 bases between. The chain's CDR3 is CASRFSTLGDTQYF. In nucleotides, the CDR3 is TGTGCCAGCAGATTTAGCACCTTGGGGGATACGCAGTATTTT.

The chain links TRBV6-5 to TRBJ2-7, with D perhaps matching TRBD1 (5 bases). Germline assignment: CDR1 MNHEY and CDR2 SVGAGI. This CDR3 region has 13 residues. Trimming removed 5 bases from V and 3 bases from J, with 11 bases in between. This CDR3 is CASSGFDSYEQYF. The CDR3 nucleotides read TGTGCCAGCAGTGGGTTCGACAGCTACGAGCAGTACTTC.